This T cell receptor (beta chain) was captured by sequencing in a study of blood T cells in healthy people across ages. The V and J ends lost 1 base and 6 bases respectively, with 13 bases between them. The CDR3 runs to 15 residues. Per germline, CDR1 LGHNA and CDR2 YSLEER. A sample-barcoded 5' primer and a J-beta primer mix were used in a second PCR of about 7 to 12 cycles. TCRdb analysed the 5' RACE reads with MiXCR anew, one entry per CDR3 protein. The sample lists some 1,000,000 distinct CDR3 sequences; 20% to 25% were seen once. This same sample was also part of a study on T cells of mothers and their children.

The sequencing input was blood. The clonotype originates from a girl aged 2-10 years in good health. V gene TRBV4-3 combines with J gene TRBJ2-1, with D hard to call. CDR3 region: CASSQGLNWINEQFF. The CDR3, as DNA: TGCGCCAGCAGCCAAGGGCTGAACTGGATCAATGAGCAGTTCTTC.